Listed here is a single T cell receptor (beta chain). TCRdb keeps only in-frame clones here, not all; method: immunoSEQ multiplex PCR. The sample contains about 410,000 clones, 75% to 95% of which appear only once. This entry belongs to a study of control samples from healthy donors and cancer patients. The sequenced material came from PBMCs. This TCR was sampled from a man between 40 and 49 years old with head and neck cancer.

CDR3 coding DNA: TGTGCCAGCAGCTTAGTAGCGGGAGACGGGGTCGATGAGCAGTTCTTC. Translation gives CASSLVAGDGVDEQFF. This sequence joins TRBV7-2 and TRBJ2-1; 9 bases match TRBD2. The CDR3 is 16 amino acids. Germline-derived CDR1 and CDR2 are SGHTA and FQGNSA. V was pared by 1 base and J by 8 bases, with 9 bases of the junction left unmatched. The full variable domain, rest sourced from reference TRBV7-2 and TRBJ2-1, is GAGVSQSPSNKVTEKGKDVELRCDPISGHTALYWYRQSLGQGLEFLIYFQGNSAPDKSGLPSDRFSAERTGGSVSTLTIQRTQQEDSAVYLCASSLVAGDGVDEQFFGPGTRLTVL.